The present T cell receptor (beta chain) was sequenced within a study of T cells in tuberculosis. Study overall: This South African cohort compared adolescents with or without latent tuberculosis against adults with active tuberculosis. Study results and limitations: Cases with active tuberculosis were adults, while controls were adolescents. Smaller alpha distances in active tuberculosis partly reflected shorter CDR3-alpha lengths.

The time point was: new active TB diagnosis, blood taken before or within 7 days of starting treatment. Patients were newly diagnosed, HIV-seronegative, and aged 18 or older. Trimming left V 7 bases short and J 0 bases short, with 21 bases between. CDR3 length equals 17 residues. The V gene's germline CDR1 is MGHRA and CDR2 YSYEKL. Produced via immunoSEQ multiplex PCR; TCRdb's table is partial and in-frame only. In the table there are about 49,000 clones, 90% to 95% of which are singletons. Comment on this clone: Its antigen is not identified.

The receptor was derived from an adult with tuberculosis. J is TRBJ1-1 and V is TRBV4-1; D perhaps matches TRBD1 (6 bases). Sequencing used PBMCs, obtained at tuberculosis diagnosis. The CDR3 DNA reads as TGCGCCAGCACATTAGGGGGGGCACGACGGTTGAACACTGAAGCTTTCTTT. Its protein product is CASTLGGARRLNTEAFF.